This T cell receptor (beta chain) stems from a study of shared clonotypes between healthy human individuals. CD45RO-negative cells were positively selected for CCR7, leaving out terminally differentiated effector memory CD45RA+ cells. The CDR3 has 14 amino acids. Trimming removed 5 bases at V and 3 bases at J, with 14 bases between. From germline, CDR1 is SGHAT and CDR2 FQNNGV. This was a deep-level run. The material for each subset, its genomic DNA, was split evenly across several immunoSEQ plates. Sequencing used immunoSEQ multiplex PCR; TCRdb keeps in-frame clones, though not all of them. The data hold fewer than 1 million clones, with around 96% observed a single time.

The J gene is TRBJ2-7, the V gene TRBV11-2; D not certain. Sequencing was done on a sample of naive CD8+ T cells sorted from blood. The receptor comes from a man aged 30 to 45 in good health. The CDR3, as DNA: TGTGCCAGCAGCCCCCGGACCGCGGTCTACGAGCAGTACTTC. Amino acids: CASSPRTAVYEQYF.